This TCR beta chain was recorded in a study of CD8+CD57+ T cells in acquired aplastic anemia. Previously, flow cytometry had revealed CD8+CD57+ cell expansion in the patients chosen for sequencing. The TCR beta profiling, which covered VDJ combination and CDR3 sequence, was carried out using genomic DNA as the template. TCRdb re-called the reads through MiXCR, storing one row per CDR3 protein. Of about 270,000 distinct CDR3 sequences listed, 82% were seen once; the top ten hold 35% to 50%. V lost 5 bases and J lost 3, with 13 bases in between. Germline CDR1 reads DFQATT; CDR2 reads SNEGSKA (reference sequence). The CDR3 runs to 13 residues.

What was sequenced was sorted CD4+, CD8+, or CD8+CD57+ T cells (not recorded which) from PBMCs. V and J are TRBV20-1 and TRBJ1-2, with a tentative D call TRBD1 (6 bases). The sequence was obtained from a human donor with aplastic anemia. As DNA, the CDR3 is TGCAGTGCTCCCCACAGGGAGGACTATGGCTACACCTTC. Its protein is CSAPHREDYGYTF.